This record covers a single T cell receptor (beta chain). Its antigen is unknown. This CDR3 comprises 20 residues. V lost 4 bases, J lost 1 base, and 16 bases stayed unmatched. Per germline, CDR1 MDHEN and CDR2 SYDVKM. The sample originates from a study of a mutant IDH1 vaccine in newly diagnosed glioma. Time point of the sample: week 5, during vaccination. Each vaccine dose was 300 ug of mutant IDH1 20-mer peptide, with topical imiquimod. Produced via immunoSEQ multiplex PCR; TCRdb's table is partial and in-frame only. The sample lists over 50,000 clones; just under 90% were seen once. Source: PBMCs, taken from a glioma patient whose treatment included an IDH1 peptide vaccine. The TCR was taken from a woman in her thirties or forties with glioma. This chain links TRBV28 with TRBJ2-2; 9 bases line up with TRBD1. CDR3 nucleotide sequence: TGTGCCAGCAGTTCCTCCGGGACAGGGTCTTGGCGGGGGAACACCGGGGAGCTGTTTTTT. It is translated as CASSSSGTGSWRGNTGELFF.